These T cell receptor beta chains were read from a single sample in a study of post-analysis software for immune sequencing data. TCRdb re-called the PCR reads with MiXCR, one entry per CDR3 protein. The repertoire holds 650,000 to 850,000 distinct CDR3 sequences, with 35% to 55% as singletons. Material: blood. The receptors originated from a girl between 5 and 17 years old with multiple sclerosis. Each CDR3 is given with its conserved first and last residue. The D gene is left open where the match is weak. Only part of the rows carry a size: once, few, many, or a class if the clone is expanded.

v_gene	abundance	j_gene	d_gene	CDR3nt	CDR3aa
TRBV12-3/TRBV12-4	NA	TRBJ2-1	TRBD1	TGTGCCAGCAGTCCCTTCGACAGGGATGAGCAGTTCTTC	CASSPFDRDEQFF
TRBV7-8	NA	TRBJ2-3	TRBD1	TGTGCCAGCAGCTTACCGACAGGGAGAACAGATACGCAGTATTTT	CASSLPTGRTDTQYF
TRBV6-2/TRBV6-3	NA	TRBJ2-1	NA	TGTGCCAGCAGTTACAGGACAGCAAACAATGAGCAGTTCTTC	CASSYRTANNEQFF
TRBV9	NA	TRBJ1-2	NA	TGTGCCAGCAGCGCAGAAACAGGGAGTCGATCAGGCTACACCTTC	CASSAETGSRSGYTF
TRBV2	NA	TRBJ1-5	TRBD1	TGTGCCAGCAGCGGAAGGACAGGCAGCTCTAATCAGCCCCAGCATTTT	CASSGRTGSSNQPQHF
TRBV7-9	NA	TRBJ2-7	TRBD1	TGTGCCAGCAGAACCGGGACAGGGGGCGAGCAGTACTTC	CASRTGTGGEQYF
TRBV7-2	few	TRBJ2-7	TRBD1	TGTGCCAGCAGCTGGACAGGCCGGGAGCAGTACTTC	CASSWTGREQYF
TRBV12-3/TRBV12-4	NA	TRBJ2-6	NA	TGTGCCAGCAGTCCGGACAGTCTCTCTGGGGCCAACGTCCTGACTTTC	CASSPDSLSGANVLTF
TRBV7-2	NA	TRBJ2-1	NA	TGTGCCAGCAGCCCGACCCCCAGCTGGGCCCACAATGAGCAGTTCTTC	CASSPTPSWAHNEQFF
TRBV18	NA	TRBJ2-7	NA	TGTGCCAGCTCACCCGAGGGGGGATTCTACGAGCAGTACTTC	CASSPEGGFYEQYF
TRBV24-1	NA	TRBJ1-5	NA	TGTGCCACCGGTCAGGGAGGAGGGGGCAATCAGCCCCAGCATTTT	CATGQGGGGNQPQHF
TRBV18	NA	TRBJ1-1	TRBD1	TGTGCCAGCCCACAGGACAGGCCTAACACTGAAGCTTTCTTT	CASPQDRPNTEAFF
TRBV5-5	NA	TRBJ1-2	NA	TGTGCCAGCAGCCCCGGTCCCCGGGAAGCTAACTATGGCTACACCTTC	CASSPGPREANYGYTF
TRBV7-2	few	TRBJ2-7	TRBD1	TGTGCCAGCAGCCCCCGCCCCCCACAGGGGAATGAGCAGTACTTC	CASSPRPPQGNEQYF
TRBV9	few	TRBJ2-7	TRBD2	TGTGCCAGCAGCGTAGGTCTAGCGGGGTCCTCCTACGAGCAGTACTTC	CASSVGLAGSSYEQYF
TRBV12-3/TRBV12-4	NA	TRBJ1-1	NA	TGTGCCAGCAGTTCCTCCCCAAGACGGTTGCACACTGAAGCTTTCTTT	CASSSSPRRLHTEAFF
TRBV10-2	NA	TRBJ2-7	TRBD2	TGCGCCAGCAGTGACTGGGGAGCGGGAGGGCCTGGCGAGCAGTACTTC	CASSDWGAGGPGEQYF
TRBV20-1	few	TRBJ1-4	TRBD1	TGCAGTGCTAGTCGACTCCAGGGGGTTAGAAATGAAAAACTGTTTTTT	CSASRLQGVRNEKLFF
TRBV19	NA	TRBJ2-4	NA	TGTGCCAGTAGTCGGGCCCTAAGCAAAAACATTCAGTACTTC	CASSRALSKNIQYF
TRBV29-1	NA	TRBJ2-1	TRBD1	TGCAGCGTTGAGGCGACAGGGGGCTCCTACAATGAGCAGTTCTTC	CSVEATGGSYNEQFF
TRBV6-1	NA	TRBJ2-3	TRBD2	TGTGCCAGCAGTGCTCTAGCGGGAGGGCCGGATACGCAGTATTTT	CASSALAGGPDTQYF
TRBV7-2	NA	TRBJ1-2	TRBD1	TGTGCCAGCAGCTCCGTCGGGACAGGGTTTTATGGCTACACCTTC	CASSSVGTGFYGYTF
TRBV29-1	once	TRBJ1-4	TRBD1	TGCAGCGTTCGACAGGGTCCAACTAATGAAAAACTGTTTTTT	CSVRQGPTNEKLFF
TRBV7-9	NA	TRBJ1-5	TRBD1	TGTGCCAGCAGCTTAGAGGGACAGCAGTCGCCCCAGCATTTT	CASSLEGQQSPQHF
TRBV12-3/TRBV12-4	few	TRBJ2-7	TRBD2	TGTGCCACCAGGACTAGCGGAACCTACGAGCAGTACTTC	CATRTSGTYEQYF
TRBV6-5	few	TRBJ2-7	NA	TGTGCCAGCGCCCCCAGGGAGACCAACTACGAGCAGTACTTC	CASAPRETNYEQYF
TRBV7-2	NA	TRBJ2-1	NA	TGTGCCAGCAGCTTAGTTGCGACCAGGGGGGCCAATGAGCAGTTCTTC	CASSLVATRGANEQFF
TRBV5-1	few	TRBJ2-5	TRBD1	TGCGCCAGCAGCTGGAGACAGGGCCAAGAGACCCAGTACTTC	CASSWRQGQETQYF
TRBV4-3	once	TRBJ2-3	NA	TGCGCCAGCAGCCAAGATCGTTTTGCAACAGATACGCAGTATTTT	CASSQDRFATDTQYF
TRBV15	NA	TRBJ2-7	TRBD2	TGTGCCACCAGCAGAGATGGGACTAGCGGAATCTACGAGCAGTACTTC	CATSRDGTSGIYEQYF
TRBV5-5	NA	TRBJ2-1	NA	TGTGCCAGCAGCTTGGGGGGGTCCGATGAGCAGTTCTTC	CASSLGGSDEQFF
TRBV20-1	few	TRBJ2-7	TRBD2	TGCAGTGCTCCCCCCAGCGGGGGACGTTACGAGCAGTACTTC	CSAPPSGGRYEQYF
TRBV5-5	NA	TRBJ2-3	NA	TGTGCCAGCAGCTTGGTAGCCCTGGACCCAGATACGCAGTATTTT	CASSLVALDPDTQYF
TRBV6-5	few	TRBJ2-7	TRBD2	TGTGCCAGCAGGACTACTAGCGGGAGCTACGAGCAGTACTTC	CASRTTSGSYEQYF
TRBV29-1	few	TRBJ1-2	TRBD1	TGCAGCGTTGGGGGGACAGGGGAGTATAGCGGCTACACCTTC	CSVGGTGEYSGYTF
TRBV29-1	few	TRBJ1-2	TRBD1	TGCAGCGTGAGGCCCCAGGGGGCCCTCCGAGGCTACACCTTC	CSVRPQGALRGYTF
TRBV10-3	few	TRBJ2-7	NA	TGTGCCATCAGTGAAGGTCACTACGAGCAGTACTTC	CAISEGHYEQYF
TRBV29-1	NA	TRBJ1-2	NA	TGCAGCGTGGGGGGACCCCGGAATGGCTACACCTTC	CSVGGPRNGYTF
TRBV28	NA	TRBJ1-4	NA	TGTGCCAGCAGTTTCCCGAACGGAAAACTGTTTTTT	CASSFPNGKLFF